This T cell receptor (beta chain) was observed in a study of blood T cell repertoires in COVID-19. Overall study: Samples taken during acute and convalescent COVID-19 were collected in the United States, Italy and Spain.

How the authors handled the data: Counts of nucleated cells, estimated from reference gene primer amplification, were obtained. Sequencing used immunoSEQ multiplex PCR; TCRdb keeps in-frame clones, though not all of them. V and J calls and clone size come straight from that table; D and trimming were deduced from the DNA. The sample records 55,000 or so clones, around nine tenths being singletons. The V end lost 1 base, the J end lost 15 bases, and 10 bases lay between the germline ends. Looked up from germline, CDR1 is SGHVS and CDR2 is FNYEAQ. This CDR3 region has 12 residues. The material sequenced was peripheral blood. The chain carries TRBV7-6 and TRBJ1-6; D gene unclear. This clonotype was sampled from a man aged 60-69 years with active COVID-19. CDR3 coding DNA: TGTGCCAGCAGCTTAGTAAGCGGGGTCCTCCACTTT. Protein: CASSLVSGVLHF.